A selection of T cell receptor beta chains follows, all from one sample in a study of T cell responses to AZD1222 COVID-19 vaccine. The data were produced by immunoSEQ multiplex PCR, yet TCRdb's version contains in-frame clones alone and is incomplete. Among fewer than 200,000 clones listed, 85% to 95% were seen once. The specimen was peripheral blood, collected on day 0 of AZD1222 vaccination. These receptors originate from an adult in good health. Each CDR3 is given with its conserved first and last residue. The D gene is left open where the match is weak. The listing skips clone size in some rows; elsewhere it reads once, few, many or a size class.

TRBV6-2/TRBV6-3	TRBJ1-1	.	.	CASSEDAGLVNTEAFF	TGTGCCAGCAGCGAGGACGCAGGTCTAGTGAACACTGAAGCTTTCTTT
TRBV5-5	TRBJ1-4	.	.	CASSKYRVYNEKLFF	TGTGCCAGCAGCAAATACAGGGTTTATAATGAAAAACTGTTTTTT
TRBV4-3	TRBJ1-4	.	.	CASSQGSGEKLFF	TGCGCCAGCAGCCAAGGGTCAGGAGAAAAACTGTTTTTT
TRBV3-1/TRBV3-2	TRBJ1-6	.	.	CASSQVWQKNSPLHF	TGTGCCAGCAGCCAAGTCTGGCAGAAGAATTCACCCCTCCACTTT
TRBV6-1	TRBJ1-4	TRBD1	.	CASSEAPGQGNEKLFF	TGTGCCAGCAGTGAAGCGCCGGGACAGGGTAATGAAAAACTGTTTTTT
TRBV10-2	TRBJ1-2	.	.	CASSGGRVGYGYTF	TGCGCCAGCAGTGGGGGCAGGGTCGGCTATGGCTACACCTTC
TRBV4-1	TRBJ1-5	TRBD1	.	CASSQETGDNQPQHF	TGCGCCAGCAGCCAAGAAACAGGGGACAATCAGCCCCAGCATTTT
TRBV30	TRBJ1-5	TRBD1	.	CAWSIHAGTGKNQPQHF	TGTGCCTGGAGTATCCACGCCGGGACAGGGAAGAATCAGCCCCAGCATTTT
TRBV6-6	TRBJ1-1	.	once	CASRGDVGQAFF	TGTGCCAGCAGGGGGGACGTTGGGCAAGCTTTCTTT
TRBV20-1	TRBJ2-1	.	.	CSAPSWNEQFF	TGCAGTGCCCCCTCGTGGAATGAGCAGTTCTTC
TRBV6-4	TRBJ1-2	.	.	CASSATPDMNYGYTF	TGTGCCAGCAGTGCCACCCCAGACATGAACTATGGCTACACCTTC
TRBV19	TRBJ2-2	TRBD2	.	CASSNSGRTGELFF	TGTGCCAGTAGTAATAGCGGGAGAACCGGGGAGCTGTTTTTT
TRBV9	TRBJ1-3	.	.	CASSVEHNRNTIYF	TGTGCCAGCAGCGTAGAACACAACCGAAACACCATATATTTT
TRBV7-2	TRBJ1-5	.	few	CASSPRDQPQHF	TGTGCCAGCAGCCCGAGGGATCAGCCCCAGCATTTT
TRBV27	TRBJ2-2	.	.	CASSLTSNTGELFF	TGTGCCAGCAGTTTGACCAGCAACACCGGGGAGCTGTTTTTT
TRBV18	TRBJ2-6	.	.	CASSPQSGANVLTF	TGTGCCAGCTCACCACAAAGTGGGGCCAACGTCCTGACTTTC
TRBV18	TRBJ1-2	.	.	CASSPNPGPEGGYTF	TGTGCCAGCTCACCAAATCCCGGGCCCGAAGGGGGCTACACCTTC
TRBV30	TRBJ1-1	.	few	CAWRDSGMTEAFF	TGTGCCTGGAGGGACTCAGGGATGACTGAAGCTTTCTTT
TRBV12-3/TRBV12-4	TRBJ1-3	.	.	CASSGDTIYF	TGTGCCAGCTCAGGGGACACCATATATTTT
TRBV6-4	TRBJ2-1	.	.	CASSPLAPYNEQFF	TGTGCCAGCAGTCCCCTAGCCCCCTACAATGAGCAGTTCTTC
TRBV10-3	TRBJ1-2	TRBD1	once	CAIRGQGNYGYTF	TGTGCCATCAGGGGACAGGGGAACTATGGCTACACCTTC
TRBV9	TRBJ1-4	.	.	CASSPWGGSNEKLFF	TGTGCCAGCAGCCCCTGGGGGGGGTCTAATGAAAAACTGTTTTTT
TRBV18	TRBJ2-7	TRBD1	.	CASSPILSDRGPYEQYF	TGTGCCAGCTCACCCATCTTGAGCGACAGGGGGCCCTACGAGCAGTACTTC
TRBV5-4	TRBJ2-1	.	.	CASSFGPTSLGANEQFF	TGTGCCAGCAGCTTTGGGCCTACTAGCCTGGGGGCCAATGAGCAGTTCTTC
TRBV5-8	TRBJ1-1	TRBD1	.	CASSLFGDRGYSAFF	TGTGCCAGCAGCTTATTTGGGGACAGGGGATACTCAGCTTTCTTT
TRBV5-8	TRBJ1-2	.	.	CASSFAKGLFNYGYTF	TGTGCCAGCAGCTTTGCGAAGGGGCTTTTTAACTATGGCTACACCTTC
TRBV27	TRBJ2-2	.	.	CASSLSGPVNTGELFF	TGTGCCAGCAGTTTATCAGGGCCCGTAAACACCGGGGAGCTGTTTTTT
TRBV7-9	TRBJ2-6	.	once	CASKKASGANVLTF	TGTGCCAGCAAGAAAGCCTCTGGGGCCAACGTCCTGACTTTC